This entry lists 19 T cell receptor beta chains sequenced from one sample in a study of blood T cell repertoires in COVID-19 (dated by TCRdb to 2020 to 2021). Libraries were prepared through the immunoSEQ multiplex PCR assay. TCRdb obtained this table from immuneACCESS and retained in-frame rearrangements with V and J assigned. These tables miss some clones; where compared with another copy, unresolved V genes account for less than half of the shortfall, and the remainder is unexplained. The sample data list approximately 250,000 clones, and 91% of these were observed just once. The top ten constitute 2.5% to 3% of the sample. Sequenced sample: PBMCs or T cells enriched from blood (not recorded which). Every receptor here comes from a man aged 40-49 years who had been exposed to COVID-19.

The chain carries TRBV19 and TRBJ1-1; D gene ambiguous. Trimming pared 6 bases from V and 1 base from J, leaving 21 bases between. The CDR3 runs to 17 residues. Germline V lookup: CDR1 LNHDA, CDR2 SQIVND (reference sequence). As DNA, the CDR3 is TGTGCCAGTAGATCTTTCAAGAGTTCTGCAGGGAACACTGAAGCTTTCTTT. It specifies CASRSFKSSAGNTEAFF.

V is TRBV10-3 and J is TRBJ1-4, with 9 positions matching TRBD1. This CDR3 is built from 14 residues. Trimming took 8 bases from V and 0 from J; bases not matched to a gene: 1. Germline V gene sequence: CDR1 ENHRY, CDR2 SYGVKD. As DNA, the CDR3 is TGTGCCATCCGGGACAGGGCAACTAATGAAAAACTGTTTTTT. Residues: CAIRDRATNEKLFF.

Here the CDR3 reads CASSVQGTGELFF. Written as DNA, the CDR3 is TGTGCCAGCAGTGTACAGGGAACCGGGGAGCTGTTTTTT. The V and J genes are TRBV2 and TRBJ2-2; a possible D gene is TRBD1 (6 bases). Trimming removed 4 bases at V and 5 bases at J, with 8 bases between. CDR3 size: 13 residues. From germline, CDR1 is SNHLY and CDR2 FYNNEI.

V gene TRBV5-1 combines with J gene TRBJ2-7; a possible D gene is TRBD1 (5 bases). The CDR3 is made up of 14 amino acids. Germline loops: CDR1 SGHRS, CDR2 YFSETQ. The V gene lost 2 bases and the J gene lost 4 bases, with 13 bases spanning the gap. The CDR3 reads CASSLGQGYYEQYF. In nucleotides, the CDR3 is TGCGCCAGCAGCTTAGGGCAGGGCTATTACGAGCAGTACTTC. Based on the CDR3 plus reference TRBV5-1 and TRBJ2-7, the full variable domain is KAGVTQTPRYLIKTRGQQVTLSCSPISGHRSVSWYQQTPGQGLQFLFEYFSETQRNKGNFPGRFSGRQFSNSRSEMNVSTLELGDSALYLCASSLGQGYYEQYFGPGTRLTVT.

This clone has more than one count but fewer than ten. The gene calls are TRBV5-1 and TRBJ2-1, with D possibly matching TRBD2 (7 bases). CDR1 and CDR2 from the germline V gene are SGHRS and YFSETQ. Trimming took 4 bases from V and 4 from J, leaving 30 bases between them. The CDR3 length is 20 residues. The CDR3 here is CASSRWGGPDLAAQYNEQFF. The CDR3 nucleotides are TGCGCCAGCAGCCGATGGGGGGGGCCCGACTTAGCGGCACAATACAATGAGCAGTTCTTC. The variable domain in full, completed from reference TRBV5-1 and TRBJ2-1, reads KAGVTQTPRYLIKTRGQQVTLSCSPISGHRSVSWYQQTPGQGLQFLFEYFSETQRNKGNFPGRFSGRQFSNSRSEMNVSTLELGDSALYLCASSRWGGPDLAAQYNEQFFGPGTRLTVL.

The J gene is TRBJ2-7, the V gene TRBV27, with 8 positions matching TRBD1. The ends lost 4 bases at V and 4 bases at J; junction bases unmatched: 3. Germline lookup yields CDR1 MNHEY and CDR2 SMNVEV (reference sequence). The CDR3 loop spans 13 amino acids. Here the CDR3 reads CASSWTGQYEQYF. For the CDR3, the DNA is TGTGCCAGCAGTTGGACAGGGCAATACGAGCAGTACTTC.

The chain carries TRBV4-1 and TRBJ2-7, with 7 nucleotides matching TRBD2. V trimming: 4 bases; J trimming: 0 bases; junction bases outside the gene matches: 9. This CDR3 spans 16 amino acids. Germline V lookup: CDR1 MGHRA, CDR2 YSYEKL. CDR3 protein: CASSRMTSKSSYEQYF. The CDR3 coding sequence is TGCGCCAGCAGCCGAATGACTAGCAAGAGCTCCTACGAGCAGTACTTC.

A single count supports this clone. The chain has TRBV27 and TRBJ2-2, with 7 nucleotides matching TRBD1. CDR1 and CDR2 from the germline V gene are MNHEY and SMNVEV (reference sequence). V dropped 5 bases and J dropped 2; count of bases not matched to a gene: 5. The CDR3 is made up of 15 amino acids. This CDR3 reads CASSRWDRNTGELFF. The CDR3 coding sequence is TGTGCCAGCAGTCGTTGGGACAGAAACACCGGGGAGCTGTTTTTT.

The rearrangement links TRBV19 to TRBJ1-2; D is perhaps TRBD1 (6 bases). V dropped 6 bases and J dropped 4 bases, with 21 bases sitting between them. The CDR3 spans 16 residues. The germline V gene has CDR1 LNHDA and CDR2 SQIVND (reference sequence). CDR3: CASRGSDRQKGYGYTF. The CDR3 DNA reads as TGTGCCAGTAGGGGAAGTGACAGGCAGAAGGGCTATGGCTACACCTTC.

V is TRBV25-1 and J is TRBJ1-1; TRBD1 agrees at 10 bases. The CDR3 consists of 17 residues. Germline CDR1 is MGHDK and CDR2 is SYGVNS. The junction had 7 bases not matched to a gene; V was cut back by 3 bases and J by 0 bases. CDR3 coding DNA: TGTGCCAGCAGTGAGACAGGGGGCCCAAATCTGAACACTGAAGCTTTCTTT. It codes for CASSETGGPNLNTEAFF.

V and J are TRBV7-9 and TRBJ2-3, with D possibly TRBD1 on 6 matching bases. The CDR3 is 12 amino acids. V lost 4 bases to trimming and J lost 5 bases, with 7 bases between them. Per germline, CDR1 SEHNR and CDR2 FQNEAQ (reference sequence). This CDR3 is CASSSQGDTQYF. The CDR3 DNA reads as TGTGCCAGCAGCTCACAGGGAGATACGCAGTATTTT.

The J gene is TRBJ2-3, the V gene TRBV9; unclear D gene. Germline CDR1 is SGDLS and CDR2 is YYNGEE. With 4 bases removed from V and 3 bases from J, the gap between germline ends came to 18 bases. The CDR3 sequence is 16 residues long. The CDR3 DNA is TGTGCCAGCAGCTCCCATTTGGAGATAGTGACAGATACGCAGTATTTT. It yields the protein CASSSHLEIVTDTQYF. The whole variable domain, filled in from reference TRBV9 and TRBJ2-3, reads DSGVTQTPKHLITATGQRVTLRCSPRSGDLSVYWYQQSLDQGLQFLIQYYNGEERAKGNILERFSAQQFPDLHSELNLSSLELGDSALYFCASSSHLEIVTDTQYFGPGTRLTVL.

The V and J genes are TRBV27 and TRBJ2-1; D may be TRBD2 (6 bases). The germline V and J ends were trimmed by 6 bases and 6 bases, with 12 bases remaining between them. In germline, CDR1 is MNHEY, CDR2 SMNVEV (reference sequence). This CDR3 has 13 residues. CDR3 protein: CASRLTSRNEQFF. CDR3 nucleotide sequence: TGTGCCAGCAGACTGACTAGTCGCAATGAGCAGTTCTTC.

The chain joins TRBV2 to TRBJ1-1; perhaps TRBD1 as D (5 bases). Deletions cut 9 bases from V and 6 bases from J, with 14 bases between. The germline CDR1 and CDR2 sequences are SNHLY and FYNNEI. This CDR3 comprises 12 residues. In DNA form, the CDR3 reads TGTGCCAGACCCGGGGGGGTATCTGAAGCTTTCTTT. This encodes CARPGGVSEAFF.

This clone was recorded only once. The chain couples TRBV19 to TRBJ1-2, with a tentative D call TRBD1 (6 bases). The CDR3 totals 15 residues. Germline assignment: CDR1 LNHDA and CDR2 SQIVND (reference sequence). Between the trimmed V and J ends, which lost 7 bases and 1 base, there was a span of 16 bases. The CDR3 DNA reads TGTGCCAGTACTCTAGCCCCAGGGGATAACTATGGCTACACCTTC. Translating it yields CASTLAPGDNYGYTF.

The chain joins TRBV14 to TRBJ2-7; 11 nucleotides line up with TRBD1. Germline loops: CDR1 SGHDN, CDR2 FVKESK. The CDR3 contains 15 residues. J gave up 4 bases and V 4 bases, and 6 bases lay outside the gene matches. In nucleotides, the CDR3 is TGTGCCAGCAGCCCAGAGGGACAGGGGGTTTACGAGCAGTACTTC. It translates to CASSPEGQGVYEQYF.

This chain uses TRBV28 with TRBJ1-1; TRBD1 aligns across 8 bases. Unmatched junction bases numbered 6, after V lost 1 base and J lost 11 bases. The CDR3 runs 13 residues. CDR1 is MDHEN and CDR2 is SYDVKM in the germline V gene. CDR3 nucleotide sequence: TGTGCCAGCAGTTTATATGGACAGGGAGAGGCTTTCTTT. Amino acids: CASSLYGQGEAFF.

This clone was observed a handful of times. The chain is built from TRBV7-8 and TRBJ2-1; no firm D call. Trimming cost V 5 bases and J 0 bases, with 8 bases left between them. There are 14 residues in the CDR3. Germline CDR1 SGHVS, CDR2 FQNEAQ. The CDR3 DNA is TGTGCCAGCAGCCCGGGTAGCTCCTACAATGAGCAGTTCTTC. Protein product: CASSPGSSYNEQFF.

The rearrangement links TRBV29-1 to TRBJ2-3; 9 nucleotides align to TRBD1. Unmatched junction bases numbered 13, after V lost 2 bases and J lost 10 bases. The germline V gene has CDR1 SQVTM and CDR2 ANQGSEA. This CDR3 has 15 amino acids. The DNA of the CDR3 is TGCAGCGTTGAATTCGGAGACAGGGGGATTTCGGCGCAGTATTTT. Translating it yields CSVEFGDRGISAQYF.